What follows describes a single TCR beta chain. The data are from a study of blood T cell repertoires in COVID-19. The wider study: Researchers got acute and convalescent COVID-19 samples from the United States, Italy and Spain. PBMCs, B-cell-depleted T cells, or T cells provided the cDNA or gDNA that made up the material.

Trimming shortened V by 0 bases and J by 0 bases, and 9 bases separated the two germline ends. The CDR3 loop spans 15 amino acids. From germline, CDR1 is LGHNA and CDR2 YNFKEQ. Only in-frame clones appear in the TCRdb table, and some are missing; sequencing was by immunoSEQ multiplex PCR. Here the sample spans around 100,000 clones, roughly 76% being singletons. Source material: peripheral blood. V is TRBV4-2 and J is TRBJ2-7, with a weak D call TRBD1 (5 bases). The TCR comes from an elderly man with COVID-19, enrolled during active disease. The CDR3 DNA reads as TGTGCCAGCAGCCAAGATTTCGACAGCTCCTACGAGCAGTACTTC. This gives the protein CASSQDFDSSYEQYF.